This T cell receptor beta chain was profiled in a study of blood T cell repertoires in COVID-19. Overall study context: The origin of the acute and convalescent COVID-19 samples was the United States, Italy and Spain. The analysed material was cDNA or gDNA that came from T cells, B-cell-depleted T cells, or PBMCs.

Germline CDR1 MDHEN, CDR2 SYDVKM. The CDR3 sequence is 17 residues long. V lost 5 bases, J lost 2 bases, and 21 bases lay in between. Recruited during active infection, patients (from Seattle) were subsequently followed longitudinally. Study processing details: Nucleated cell counts were estimated from reference gene primer amplification. The method was immunoSEQ multiplex PCR; TCRdb's version includes in-frame clones alone and lacks a portion of them. V and J calls and clone size are given by that table; D and trimming were obtained from the DNA. The sample contains nearly 350,000 clones, about nine tenths of which appear only once.

V is TRBV28 and J is TRBJ1-2; possible D gene TRBD1, 5 bases. What was sequenced was peripheral blood. The sequence came from a woman aged 70-85 years with COVID-19, enrolled during active disease. Here the CDR3 reads CASSTPPLGPSNYGYTF. CDR3 DNA sequence: TGTGCCAGCAGTACGCCTCCCCTGGGGCCCTCAAACTATGGCTACACCTTC.